This T cell receptor (beta chain) is drawn from a study of shared clonotypes between healthy human individuals. Study conclusions and caveats: On the whole, naive subsets had larger estimated richness than memory subsets had. Clonotypes shared by all four donors outscored non-shared clonotypes in generation probability. Large depth notwithstanding, sorted-subset sequencing proved incomplete by rarefaction.

Naivety among CD8 cells was defined by CD45RO negativity and positive CCR7 selection, thereby excluding terminally differentiated effector memory CD45RA+ cells. Clones were read by immunoSEQ multiplex PCR, and TCRdb kept only the in-frame ones, dropping some. The sample has around 2,000,000 clones; approximately 94% are singletons. Points on this clone: The antigen is unknown.

CDR3 size: 14 residues. Germline V gene data show CDR1 as LGHNA and CDR2 as YSLEER. Germline trimming cut 2 bases from V and 11 bases from J; bases unmatched to any gene: 5. This clonotype was sampled from a man between 18 and 29 years old in good health. Input material: naive CD8+ T cells sorted from blood. The chain is built from TRBV4-3 and TRBJ2-1, with TRBD2 matching over 11 bases. Here the CDR3 reads CASSQTTSGGKQFF. The CDR3 DNA reads TGCGCCAGCAGCCAAACAACTAGCGGGGGTAAGCAGTTCTTC.